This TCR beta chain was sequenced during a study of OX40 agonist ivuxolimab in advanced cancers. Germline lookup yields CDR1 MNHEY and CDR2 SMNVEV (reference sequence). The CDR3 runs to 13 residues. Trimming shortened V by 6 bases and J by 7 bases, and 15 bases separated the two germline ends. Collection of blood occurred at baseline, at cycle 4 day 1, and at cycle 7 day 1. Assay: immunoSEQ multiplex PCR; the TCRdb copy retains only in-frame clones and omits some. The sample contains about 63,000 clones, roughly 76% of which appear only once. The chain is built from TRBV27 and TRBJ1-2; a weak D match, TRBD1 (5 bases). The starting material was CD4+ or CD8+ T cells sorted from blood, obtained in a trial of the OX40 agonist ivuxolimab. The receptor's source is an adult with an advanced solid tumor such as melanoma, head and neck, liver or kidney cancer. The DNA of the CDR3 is TGTGCCAGCAGACCACAAGGGGTTTCTGGCTACACCTTC. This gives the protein CASRPQGVSGYTF.